This T cell receptor (beta chain) was sequenced in a study of blood T cell repertoires in COVID-19. Study at large: Researchers got acute and convalescent COVID-19 samples from the United States, Italy and Spain.

Profiled with immunoSEQ multiplex PCR; TCRdb holds only in-frame clones, not every one. Among over 130,000 clones listed, nearly 85% were seen once. V shed 6 bases and J shed 3 bases, with 20 bases lying between them. The CDR3 spans 16 residues. From germline, CDR1 is MNHEY and CDR2 SMNVEV (reference sequence). Those enrolled, adults aged 18 to 89 years, came from some 23 US areas. Participants had their cohort set by participant-reported clinical history. The receptor's source is a man aged 50 to 59 in a cohort exposed to, infected with or recovered from COVID-19 (not recorded which). The sample comprised PBMCs or T cells enriched from blood (not recorded which). The rearrangement joins TRBV27 to TRBJ2-5; D remains unclear. CDR3 bases: TGTGCCAGCAGACTTGGAGTACTAATGGCCGAAGAGACCCAGTACTTC. Translated, it gives CASRLGVLMAEETQYF.